The rows below give T cell receptor beta chains drawn from one sample of a study of technical replicates of blood from a handful of donors. Assay: immunoSEQ multiplex PCR; the TCRdb copy retains only in-frame clones and omits some. The sample lists approximately 70,000 clones, 92% occurring once. Material for sequencing was T cells isolated from PBMCs. The source is a human donor in good health. Each CDR3 is given with its conserved first and last residue. D genes are given only for firm matches. Clone size appears in some rows only: once, few, many, or a class for an expanded clone.

d_gene	v_gene	j_gene	abundance	CDR3aa	CDR3nt
.	TRBV30	TRBJ1-1	.	CAWTQTVLNTEAFF	TGTGCCTGGACCCAAACGGTATTGAACACTGAAGCTTTCTTT
.	TRBV7-8	TRBJ1-1	.	CASSTMVFSTEAFF	TGTGCCAGCAGCACCATGGTTTTCAGCACTGAAGCTTTCTTT
.	TRBV7-9	TRBJ1-5	.	CASSLGGDQPQHF	TGTGCCAGCAGCCTGGGGGGGGATCAGCCCCAGCATTTT
TRBD1	TRBV7-3	TRBJ2-2	.	CASSFFGTENTGELFF	TGTGCCAGCAGCTTCTTCGGGACAGAGAACACCGGGGAGCTGTTTTTT
TRBD2	TRBV6-5	TRBJ2-1	.	CASSRGREYNEQFF	TGTGCCAGCAGTCGCGGGAGAGAATACAATGAGCAGTTCTTC
.	TRBV9	TRBJ1-2	.	CASSVSGRDYGYTF	TGTGCCAGCAGCGTATCAGGCAGGGACTATGGCTACACCTTC
TRBD1	TRBV18	TRBJ2-7	.	CASSPWKTGDEQYF	TGTGCCAGCTCACCATGGAAGACAGGGGACGAGCAGTACTTC
TRBD1	TRBV7-9	TRBJ1-2	.	CASFSGTGGYGYTF	TGTGCCAGCTTTTCCGGGACAGGGGGATATGGCTACACCTTC
.	TRBV6-1	TRBJ1-4	.	CASSEKRTPYEKLFF	TGTGCCAGCAGTGAAAAACGGACACCGTATGAAAAACTGTTTTTT
.	TRBV5-4	TRBJ2-3	.	CASSSLAELEGDTQYF	TGTGCCAGCAGCTCCTTAGCGGAACTAGAGGGGGATACGCAGTATTTT
TRBD2	TRBV6-5	TRBJ2-1	.	CASSYRVAGDASEQFF	TGTGCCAGCAGTTATAGGGTAGCGGGAGATGCAAGTGAGCAGTTCTTC
.	TRBV4-2	TRBJ2-3	.	CASDTGRDGDTQYF	TGTGCCAGCGACACAGGGAGAGATGGAGATACGCAGTATTTT
.	TRBV9	TRBJ2-6	.	CASSVGSDSGANVLTF	TGTGCCAGCAGCGTAGGGAGTGACTCTGGGGCCAACGTCCTGACTTTC
.	TRBV27	TRBJ1-1	.	CASSPLQGVNTEAFF	TGTGCCAGCAGTCCGTTACAGGGAGTAAACACTGAAGCTTTCTTT
TRBD1	TRBV7-3	TRBJ1-1	.	CASSSGTDRTEAFF	TGTGCCAGCAGCTCTGGGACAGATCGGACTGAAGCTTTCTTT
.	TRBV29-1	TRBJ1-1	.	CSVGGGRSEAFF	TGCAGCGTTGGGGGGGGGCGGTCTGAAGCTTTCTTT
TRBD1	TRBV7-9	TRBJ2-3	.	CASSPPGQGPDTQYF	TGTGCCAGCTCCCCTCCGGGACAGGGGCCAGATACGCAGTATTTT
.	TRBV28	TRBJ1-5	.	CASSSPVYRNQPQHF	TGTGCCAGCAGCTCCCCAGTCTACAGGAATCAGCCCCAGCATTTT
TRBD2	TRBV28	TRBJ2-5	.	CASSYPSGRAEETQYF	TGTGCCAGCAGTTACCCTAGCGGGAGGGCCGAGGAGACCCAGTACTTC
.	TRBV28	TRBJ2-7	once	CASSPGWTGARSYEQYF	TGTGCCAGCAGTCCCGGTTGGACTGGAGCCCGTTCCTACGAGCAGTACTTC
.	TRBV5-1	TRBJ1-1	.	CASSLGGWTEAFF	TGCGCCAGCAGCTTGGGAGGATGGACTGAAGCTTTCTTT
TRBD1	TRBV19	TRBJ1-1	.	CASVTGGWTEAFF	TGTGCCAGCGTCACAGGGGGCTGGACTGAAGCTTTCTTT
.	TRBV14	TRBJ1-2	few	CASSQLTGSRYGYTF	TGTGCCAGCAGCCAACTGACAGGCTCGAGATATGGCTACACCTTC
.	TRBV5-4	TRBJ2-5	.	CASSPAPREETQYF	TGTGCCAGCAGCCCTGCCCCGAGGGAGGAGACCCAGTACTTC
TRBD1	TRBV28	TRBJ1-5	.	CASSPIGQGRDQPQHF	TGTGCCAGCAGTCCGATTGGACAGGGCCGGGATCAGCCCCAGCATTTT
.	TRBV18	TRBJ1-5	.	CASSPQGNSNQPQHF	TGTGCCAGCTCACCACAGGGGAATAGCAATCAGCCCCAGCATTTT
.	TRBV7-3	TRBJ2-7	.	CASSLGPGDEQYF	TGTGCCAGCAGCTTAGGGCCAGGGGACGAGCAGTACTTC
TRBD1	TRBV5-8	TRBJ1-5	.	CASSNLDRGYSNQPQHF	TGTGCCAGCAGCAACTTAGACAGGGGCTATAGCAATCAGCCCCAGCATTTT
.	TRBV19	TRBJ1-3	once	CASTQGNGNTIYF	TGTGCCAGTACCCAGGGGAATGGAAACACCATATATTTT
.	TRBV27	TRBJ1-1	.	CASKNRALNTEAFF	TGTGCCAGCAAGAACAGGGCGCTCAACACTGAAGCTTTCTTT
.	TRBV25-1	TRBJ1-5	.	CASRGQVNQPQHF	TGTGCCAGCAGGGGTCAGGTCAATCAGCCCCAGCATTTT
.	TRBV18	TRBJ2-1	.	CASSPVVDEQFF	TGTGCCAGCTCACCAGTCGTCGATGAGCAGTTCTTC
TRBD1	TRBV7-8	TRBJ2-3	.	CASRTGLPDTQYF	TGTGCCAGTAGGACAGGGCTACCAGATACGCAGTATTTT
.	TRBV11-3	TRBJ2-6	.	CASRHARSAGANVLTF	TGTGCCAGCCGCCACGCTAGATCCGCTGGGGCCAACGTCCTGACTTTC
TRBD1	TRBV11-3	TRBJ2-3	once	CASSPGTVWDPDTQYF	TGTGCCAGCAGCCCGGGGACAGTATGGGACCCAGATACGCAGTATTTT
TRBD1	TRBV6-5	TRBJ1-1	.	CASNEAGGETEAFF	TGTGCCAGCAATGAAGCAGGGGGAGAGACTGAAGCTTTCTTT
TRBD1	TRBV6-5	TRBJ2-3	.	CASSRGQGADTQYF	TGTGCCAGCAGCCGGGGACAGGGGGCAGATACGCAGTATTTT
TRBD1	TRBV7-2	TRBJ1-2	.	CASTFGTAYGYTF	TGTGCCAGCACCTTCGGGACAGCGTATGGCTACACCTTC
TRBD2	TRBV30	TRBJ2-2	.	CAWSPGLGNTGELFF	TGTGCCTGGTCCCCGGGACTAGGGAACACCGGGGAGCTGTTTTTT
TRBD2	TRBV10-1	TRBJ2-1	.	CASSDTGGPYNEQFF	TGCGCCAGCAGTGATACGGGAGGGCCGTACAATGAGCAGTTCTTC
.	TRBV18	TRBJ2-7	.	CASSLSPGHENTYEQYF	TGTGCCAGCTCACTATCTCCGGGACACGAAAACACCTACGAGCAGTACTTC
.	TRBV19	TRBJ1-5	few	CASSIDARASQPQHF	TGTGCCAGTAGTATAGATGCCAGGGCGAGTCAGCCCCAGCATTTT
TRBD2	TRBV19	TRBJ2-7	.	CASSIGGGSYEQYF	TGTGCCAGTAGTATCGGCGGGGGATCCTACGAGCAGTACTTC
TRBD2	TRBV11-2	TRBJ2-5	.	CASGVSGRKETQYF	TGTGCCAGCGGTGTTAGCGGGAGAAAAGAGACCCAGTACTTC
.	TRBV21-1	TRBJ2-7	.	CASSKGGTGVYEQYF	TGTGCCAGCAGCAAAGGGGGGACAGGGGTATACGAGCAGTACTTC
TRBD2	TRBV7-9	TRBJ2-7	.	CASSLQRESEQYF	TGTGCCAGCAGCTTACAGCGGGAGAGCGAGCAGTACTTC
.	TRBV28	TRBJ1-4	.	CASSLTGKRDEKLFF	TGTGCCAGCAGTTTAACAGGGAAACGAGATGAAAAACTGTTTTTT
.	TRBV6-1	TRBJ1-1	.	CASSAGQNTEAFF	TGTGCCAGCAGTGCAGGACAGAACACTGAAGCTTTCTTT
.	TRBV5-8	TRBJ2-3	once	CASSLGTESASTDTQYF	TGTGCCAGCAGCTTGGGGACTGAGTCTGCTAGCACAGATACGCAGTATTTT
.	TRBV6-5	TRBJ2-1	.	CASSGRGNEQFF	TGTGCCAGCAGTGGAAGGGGCAATGAGCAGTTCTTC
TRBD2	TRBV9	TRBJ2-3	.	CASSVEAGLRDTQYF	TGTGCCAGCAGCGTAGAAGCGGGATTGAGAGATACGCAGTATTTT
.	TRBV4-1	TRBJ2-1	.	CASSQGGNEQFF	TGCGCCAGCAGCCAAGGAGGAAATGAGCAGTTCTTC
TRBD1	TRBV27	TRBJ1-1	.	CASSFYRGHDEAFF	TGTGCCAGCAGTTTTTACAGGGGGCATGATGAAGCTTTCTTT
.	TRBV28	TRBJ2-7	.	CASSLNRPSYEQYF	TGTGCCAGCAGTTTAAACAGGCCCTCCTACGAGCAGTACTTC
.	TRBV27	TRBJ2-7	.	CASSLGGLPKEEQYF	TGTGCCAGCAGTTTAGGCGGGCTCCCTAAGGAAGAGCAGTACTTC